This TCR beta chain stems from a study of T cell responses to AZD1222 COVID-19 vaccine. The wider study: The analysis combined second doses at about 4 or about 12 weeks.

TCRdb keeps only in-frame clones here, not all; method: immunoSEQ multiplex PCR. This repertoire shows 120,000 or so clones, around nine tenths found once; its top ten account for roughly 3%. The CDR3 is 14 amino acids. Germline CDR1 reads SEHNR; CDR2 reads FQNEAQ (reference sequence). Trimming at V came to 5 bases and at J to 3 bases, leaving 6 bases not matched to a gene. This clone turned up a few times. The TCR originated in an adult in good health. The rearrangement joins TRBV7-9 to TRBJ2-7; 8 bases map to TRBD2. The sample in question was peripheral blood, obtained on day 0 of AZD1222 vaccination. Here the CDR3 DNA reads TGTGCCAGCAGCGCCGGGAGGGCCGTCTACGAGCAGTACTTC. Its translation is CASSAGRAVYEQYF.